A single sample gave rise to the 31 T cell receptor beta chains below, sequenced in a study of post-analysis software for immune sequencing data (dated by TCRdb to between 2015 and 2016). Antigens for these TCRs are unknown. Points the paper makes about the study in general: Significantly higher frequencies in patients than in controls were found for five or six TRBV segments, including TRBV5-6, TRBV5-1 and TRBV20-1.

The library was produced with PCR. The reads were generated on an Illumina HiSeq 2500. Unique molecular identifiers were incorporated into TCR beta cDNA libraries to reduce PCR and sequencing biases. In TCRdb, the public reads were trimmed at Q25 with fastp and aligned with MiXCR, with productive beta chains retained. Every entry covers one CDR3 protein and lists the most common genes and DNA from its rows. This sample is represented by hundreds of thousands of distinct CDR3 sequences; roughly 58% of them were singletons. Under 6% of the sample goes to the ten largest clones. Sequencing was performed on blood. The receptors were sampled from a girl between 5 and 17 years old with multiple sclerosis.

The J gene is TRBJ2-3, the V gene TRBV6-6; D could derive from TRBD1 or TRBD2 (5 bases each). The CDR3 runs to 15 residues. V was clipped by 6 bases and J by 2 bases, with 15 bases between them. Germline V gene lookup returns CDR1 MNHNY and CDR2 SVGAGI (reference sequence). CDR3 loop: CASRSRDRYTDTQYF. The CDR3 DNA reads TGTGCCAGCAGGAGCCGGGACCGATACACAGATACGCAGTATTTT.

The chain combines TRBV2 with TRBJ2-1; 11 bases are shared with TRBD2. Unmatched junction bases numbered 7, after V lost 6 bases and J lost 6 bases. Germline V gene data show CDR1 as SNHLY and CDR2 as FYNNEI. This CDR3 is built from 15 residues. CDR3 in DNA: TGTGCCAGCAGGGCCACTAGCGGGAGTATCAATGAGCAGTTCTTC. Encoded protein: CASRATSGSINEQFF.

The chain carries TRBV9 and TRBJ1-2, with 8 bases aligning to TRBD1. V shed 0 bases and J 7 bases; nucleotides not matched to a gene: 11. Germline-derived CDR1 and CDR2 are SGDLS and YYNGEE. CDR3 length: 16 amino acids. CDR3 region: CASSVEGRTGYAGYTF. DNA of the CDR3: TGTGCCAGCAGCGTAGAGGGTAGGACAGGGTATGCTGGCTACACCTTC.

This clonotype was found a few times. The chain employs TRBV7-9 and TRBJ1-1, with D perhaps TRBD1 (5 bases). Trimming pared 5 bases from V and 2 bases from J, leaving 15 bases between. The germline V gene encodes CDR1 SEHNR and CDR2 FQNEAQ (reference sequence). The CDR3 is 15 amino acids. The CDR3 DNA is TGTGCCAGCAGCCTGGGAGGGGCCCTTAACACTGAAGCTTTCTTT. This codes for CASSLGGALNTEAFF.

The V gene is TRBV25-1, the J gene TRBJ1-6, with 7 nucleotides matching TRBD1. J was trimmed by 9 bases and V by 6 bases; bases with no gene match: 11. This CDR3 is built from 15 residues. CDR1 and CDR2 (germline): MGHDK, SYGVNS. CDR3 sequence: CASRPPTGQGSPLHF. The CDR3 DNA reads TGTGCCAGCAGACCCCCGACAGGGCAGGGTTCACCCCTCCACTTT. The variable domain in full, with the rest retrieved from reference TRBV25-1 and TRBJ1-6, is EADIYQTPRYLVIGTGKKITLECSQTMGHDKMYWYQQDPGMELHLIHYSYGVNSTEKGDLSSESTVSRIRTEHFPLTLESARPSHTSQYLCASRPPTGQGSPLHFGNGTRLTVT.

The chain joins TRBV28 to TRBJ1-2, with D perhaps matching TRBD1 (6 bases). Germline CDR1 is MDHEN and CDR2 is SYDVKM. The CDR3 runs 13 residues. V was cut by 11 bases and J by 0 bases, with 13 bases left in between. CDR3 sequence: CAAQGSPNYGYTF. The CDR3 coding sequence is TGTGCCGCACAGGGATCCCCTAACTATGGCTACACCTTC.

With respect to this clonotype: Sequence at one end of the junction differs from germline and may be a read error. The chain is built from TRBV3-1 and TRBJ2-5, with no clear D. Germline values: CDR1 LGHDT, CDR2 YNNKEL (reference sequence). The CDR3 contains 16 residues. CDR3 residues: CASGQDMRRTGAWQYF. The DNA of the CDR3 is TGTGCCAGCGGCCAAGATATGCGCCGGACCGGCGCTTGGCAGTACTTC.

This sequence joins TRBV5-1 and TRBJ2-3, with 9 bases lining up with TRBD2. Unmatched junction bases numbered 7, after V lost 7 bases and J lost 1 base. CDR1 is SGHRS, CDR2 YFSETQ, per germline. This CDR3 is 15 amino acids long. The CDR3 loop is CASAPERGGTDTQYF. The CDR3 DNA is TGCGCCAGCGCCCCCGAGCGGGGGGGCACAGATACGCAGTATTTT.

This sequence joins TRBV20-1 and TRBJ2-5, with 8 nucleotides matching TRBD2. The CDR3 contains 13 residues. The germline V gene has CDR1 DFQATT and CDR2 SNEGSKA (reference sequence). J lost 3 bases, V lost 6 bases, and 6 bases had no gene match. This CDR3 is CSARGLGEETQYF. The CDR3, as DNA: TGCAGTGCCAGGGGACTAGGGGAAGAGACCCAGTACTTC.

The chain combines TRBV9 with TRBJ2-5; D remains ambiguous. The CDR3 length is 11 residues. The germline CDR1 and CDR2 sequences are SGDLS and YYNGEE. V lost 3 bases and J 11 bases, leaving 11 bases between the germline ends. In nucleotides, the CDR3 is TGTGCCAGCAGCGCAGATACAGAGCAGTACTTC. Translation: CASSADTEQYF.

V usage is TRBV19 and J usage is TRBJ1-2, with TRBD1 matching 7 bases. This CDR3 region has 15 residues. The germline CDR1 and CDR2 sequences are LNHDA and SQIVND (reference sequence). The V gene end was trimmed by 2 bases and the J gene end by 6 bases; junction bases not matched to a gene: 9. The CDR3 DNA follows: TGTGCCAGTAGTATAAGGAGGACAGGAACACATGGCTACACCTTC. It yields the protein CASSIRRTGTHGYTF.

This clonotype was counted only a few times. The V call is TRBV10-3, the J call TRBJ2-3, with 11 bases that match TRBD2. The CDR3 contains 16 residues. Losses at the gene ends were 3 bases for V and 2 bases for J; bases not matched to a gene: 4. Germline V gene sequence: CDR1 ENHRY, CDR2 SYGVKD. The CDR3 DNA sequence: TGTGCCATCAGTGATCGGACTAGCGGGTTCACAGATACGCAGTATTTT. Translation gives CAISDRTSGFTDTQYF.

The genes are TRBV5-1 and TRBJ1-1; TRBD1 might be the D (6 bases). The length of the CDR3 is 15 residues. Germline CDR1 SGHRS, CDR2 YFSETQ. Trimming left V 0 bases short and J 0 bases short, with 9 bases between. The CDR3 bases are TGCGCCAGCAGCTTGGCGGACAGATTGAACACTGAAGCTTTCTTT. It specifies CASSLADRLNTEAFF.

The rearrangement uses TRBV10-3 and TRBJ2-5; D ambiguous. Deletions cut 3 bases from V and 2 bases from J, with 7 bases between. The germline V gene encodes CDR1 ENHRY and CDR2 SYGVKD. This CDR3 contains 13 residues. CDR3 region: CAISEGHQETQYF. The CDR3, as DNA: TGTGCCATCAGTGAAGGCCATCAAGAGACCCAGTACTTC.

This clonotype was counted only a few times. The V and J genes are TRBV29-1 and TRBJ1-2, with 9 positions matching TRBD1. CDR3 length equals 18 residues. Germline-derived CDR1 and CDR2 are SQVTM and ANQGSEA. The junction had 16 bases not matched to a gene; V was cut back by 0 bases and J by 5 bases. CDR3 protein: CSVEDFLDRGIGGYGYTF. The CDR3 bases are TGCAGCGTTGAAGATTTTCTCGACAGGGGGATCGGCGGGTATGGCTACACCTTC.

For the CDR3, the DNA is TGTGCCAGCAGCTCCCTTAGAAGTGGGACGGGGGGACCCTCGAACACTGAAGCTTTCTTT. It yields the protein CASSSLRSGTGGPSNTEAFF. This chain joins TRBV7-6 and TRBJ1-1; D is possibly TRBD1 (5 bases). The CDR3 sequence is 20 residues long. V was trimmed by 4 bases and J by 1 base, leaving 28 bases between them. From germline, CDR1 is SGHVS and CDR2 FNYEAQ.

CDR3 residues: CAISESLVNNSPLHF. DNA of the CDR3: TGTGCCATCAGTGAGTCCCTAGTAAATAATTCACCCCTCCACTTT. The V gene is TRBV10-3, the J gene TRBJ1-6; the D is unclear. V was shortened by 0 bases and J by 5 bases, with 8 bases between the two germline ends. The CDR3 consists of 15 residues. Germline lookup yields CDR1 ENHRY and CDR2 SYGVKD.

The chain is built from TRBV7-2 and TRBJ2-3; TRBD2 aligns across 11 bases. V gave up 5 bases and J gave up 5 bases; unmatched junction bases: 9. The CDR3 runs 16 residues. Germline CDR1 is SGHTA and CDR2 is FQGNSA. The CDR3 region has the DNA TGTGCCAGCAGCCGTATAGCGGGGGGGTTAGAAGATACGCAGTATTTT. It encodes CASSRIAGGLEDTQYF.

This clonotype was found a few times. This chain links TRBV20-1 with TRBJ2-5; the D is unclear. With the DNA end fitting TRBJ2-7 better, the J assignment may be wrong. The CDR3 runs 14 residues. Germline V gene data show CDR1 as DFQATT and CDR2 as SNEGSKA (reference sequence). CDR3 sequence (DNA): TGCAGTGCTAAGACGGTCGAAGACCTCTACGAGCAGTACTTC. This codes for CSAKTVEDLYEQYF.

V usage is TRBV5-1 and J usage is TRBJ2-1; maybe TRBD1 (5 bases). CDR1 is SGHRS, CDR2 YFSETQ, per germline. V gave up 0 bases and J gave up 3 bases, with 25 bases separating them. This CDR3 is 20 amino acids long. The CDR3 DNA reads as TGCGCCAGCAGCTTGGGTCAACAGGCCCCTATTTTGTGGTACTACAATGAGCAGTTCTTC. Protein product: CASSLGQQAPILWYYNEQFF.

The chain employs TRBV12-3 or TRBV12-4 and TRBJ2-4; TRBD2 agrees at 10 bases. This CDR3 spans 14 amino acids. The V segment lost 6 bases and the J segment 13 bases; nucleotides outside the gene matches: 12. CDR3: CASSITSGTWEQYF. CDR3 bases: TGTGCCAGCAGCATTACTAGCGGGACGTGGGAGCAGTACTTC.

Only a few counts were recorded for this clonotype. The chain is built from TRBV29-1 and TRBJ2-7; 13 positions agree with TRBD2. After removal of 2 bases from V and 4 bases from J, the junction contained 5 bases not matched to a gene. The germline gives CDR1 SQVTM, CDR2 ANQGSEA. This CDR3 comprises 15 residues. CDR3 DNA sequence: TGCAGCGTTGAAACTAGCGGGAGGGGTGAGTACGAGCAGTACTTC. Its protein is CSVETSGRGEYEQYF.

V is TRBV10-3 and J is TRBJ2-5, with no clear D. The CDR3 has 13 residues. Germline CDR1 ENHRY, CDR2 SYGVKD. V was clipped by 3 bases and J by 1 base, with 6 bases between them. CDR3 amino acids: CAISEYSQETQYF. CDR3 in DNA: TGTGCCATCAGTGAATACAGCCAAGAGACCCAGTACTTC.

The rearrangement uses TRBV9 and TRBJ2-1; tentative D call: TRBD2 (5 bases). Looked up from germline, CDR1 is SGDLS and CDR2 is YYNGEE. The CDR3 length is 15 residues. The ends were cut back, 3 bases at V and 8 bases at J, with 18 bases in the middle. CDR3 bases: TGTGCCAGCAGCGGGCTAGGAGGAAACTCGGATGAGCAGTTCTTC. Translated, it gives CASSGLGGNSDEQFF.

This chain connects TRBV5-1 to TRBJ2-1, with 8 bases fitting TRBD2. This CDR3 contains 17 residues. J lost 0 bases, V lost 3 bases, and 8 bases had no gene match. The germline CDR1 and CDR2 sequences are SGHRS and YFSETQ. CDR3 DNA sequence: TGCGCCAGCAGCTGGGCGGCGGGAGGACCCTCCTACAATGAGCAGTTCTTC. This translates into CASSWAAGGPSYNEQFF.

This chain connects TRBV4-1 to TRBJ2-1; D is perhaps TRBD2 (6 bases). Germline V gives CDR1 MGHRA, CDR2 YSYEKL. This CDR3 spans 15 amino acids. V lost 0 bases and J 10 bases, leaving 16 bases between the germline ends. CDR3 DNA sequence: TGCGCCAGCAGCCAAGATACGGAGGGAGCACGAGAGCAGTTCTTC. This gives the protein CASSQDTEGAREQFF.

The V call is TRBV10-3, the J call TRBJ2-5; 8 nucleotides match TRBD1. The CDR3 runs to 12 residues. V was pared by 9 bases and J by 3 bases, with 3 bases of the junction left unmatched. Germline V gives CDR1 ENHRY, CDR2 SYGVKD. CDR3 DNA sequence: TGTGCCATAGGGACAGGAGAAGAGACCCAGTACTTC. Translating it yields CAIGTGEETQYF.

The genes are TRBV24-1 and TRBJ2-1; D gene uncertain. Trimming shortened V by 0 bases and J by 8 bases, and 7 bases separated the two germline ends. The CDR3 covers 13 residues. Germline lookup yields CDR1 KGHDR and CDR2 SFDVKD. The CDR3 nucleotides are TGTGCCACCAGTGATTTGTCGCGTGATGAGCAGTTCTTC. Translating gives CATSDLSRDEQFF.

The chain combines TRBV7-9 with TRBJ1-4; D ambiguous. Trimming cost V 8 bases and J 5 bases, with 15 bases left between them. The length of the CDR3 is 14 residues. Germline CDR1 is SEHNR and CDR2 is FQNEAQ (reference sequence). CDR3 DNA: TGTGCCAGCGGTTATTACGACCGAAATGAAAAACTGTTTTTT. This codes for CASGYYDRNEKLFF.

This sequence joins TRBV6-5 and TRBJ2-7, with 9 bases that match TRBD1. The V and J ends lost 5 bases and 7 bases, in that order; junction bases with no gene match: 9. Germline CDR1 reads MNHEY; CDR2 reads SVGAGI. The CDR3 is 14 residues long. CDR3 nucleotides: TGTGCCAGCAGTCCTCGGACAGGGGCAGGGGAGCAGTACTTC. It specifies CASSPRTGAGEQYF.

V and J are TRBV20-1 and TRBJ2-5; TRBD1 is a possible D gene (5 bases). Germline V CDR1 and CDR2: DFQATT, SNEGSKA (reference sequence). The CDR3 length is 10 residues. The ends were cut back, 5 bases at V and 5 bases at J, with 6 bases in the middle. The CDR3 nucleotides are TGCAGTGCTGGGGCGGAGACCCAGTACTTC. Translating gives CSAGAETQYF.